This TCR beta chain was documented in a study of blood T cell repertoires in COVID-19. Across the study: Collection of acute and convalescent COVID-19 samples took place in the United States, Italy and Spain.

Participants' own reports of clinical history determined their cohort assignment. Someone with COVID-19 had been met by exposed participants within 2 weeks before study entry. J gave up 6 bases and V 10 bases, and 11 bases lay outside the gene matches. Germline CDR1 reads KGHSH; CDR2 reads LQKENI. The CDR3 runs to 13 residues. Sequenced by immunoSEQ multiplex PCR; TCRdb stores in-frame clones only, minus some. The sample has about 220,000 clones, 83% seen once; the top ten hold about 3.8%. The clonotype originates from a woman aged 40 to 50 who had been exposed to COVID-19. V usage is TRBV18 and J usage is TRBJ1-2; 7 positions match TRBD1. Source material: PBMCs or T cells enriched from blood (not recorded which). In DNA, the CDR3 is TGTGCCACCCAAGGGGGCAGTCCTGATGGCTACACCTTC. It encodes CATQGGSPDGYTF.